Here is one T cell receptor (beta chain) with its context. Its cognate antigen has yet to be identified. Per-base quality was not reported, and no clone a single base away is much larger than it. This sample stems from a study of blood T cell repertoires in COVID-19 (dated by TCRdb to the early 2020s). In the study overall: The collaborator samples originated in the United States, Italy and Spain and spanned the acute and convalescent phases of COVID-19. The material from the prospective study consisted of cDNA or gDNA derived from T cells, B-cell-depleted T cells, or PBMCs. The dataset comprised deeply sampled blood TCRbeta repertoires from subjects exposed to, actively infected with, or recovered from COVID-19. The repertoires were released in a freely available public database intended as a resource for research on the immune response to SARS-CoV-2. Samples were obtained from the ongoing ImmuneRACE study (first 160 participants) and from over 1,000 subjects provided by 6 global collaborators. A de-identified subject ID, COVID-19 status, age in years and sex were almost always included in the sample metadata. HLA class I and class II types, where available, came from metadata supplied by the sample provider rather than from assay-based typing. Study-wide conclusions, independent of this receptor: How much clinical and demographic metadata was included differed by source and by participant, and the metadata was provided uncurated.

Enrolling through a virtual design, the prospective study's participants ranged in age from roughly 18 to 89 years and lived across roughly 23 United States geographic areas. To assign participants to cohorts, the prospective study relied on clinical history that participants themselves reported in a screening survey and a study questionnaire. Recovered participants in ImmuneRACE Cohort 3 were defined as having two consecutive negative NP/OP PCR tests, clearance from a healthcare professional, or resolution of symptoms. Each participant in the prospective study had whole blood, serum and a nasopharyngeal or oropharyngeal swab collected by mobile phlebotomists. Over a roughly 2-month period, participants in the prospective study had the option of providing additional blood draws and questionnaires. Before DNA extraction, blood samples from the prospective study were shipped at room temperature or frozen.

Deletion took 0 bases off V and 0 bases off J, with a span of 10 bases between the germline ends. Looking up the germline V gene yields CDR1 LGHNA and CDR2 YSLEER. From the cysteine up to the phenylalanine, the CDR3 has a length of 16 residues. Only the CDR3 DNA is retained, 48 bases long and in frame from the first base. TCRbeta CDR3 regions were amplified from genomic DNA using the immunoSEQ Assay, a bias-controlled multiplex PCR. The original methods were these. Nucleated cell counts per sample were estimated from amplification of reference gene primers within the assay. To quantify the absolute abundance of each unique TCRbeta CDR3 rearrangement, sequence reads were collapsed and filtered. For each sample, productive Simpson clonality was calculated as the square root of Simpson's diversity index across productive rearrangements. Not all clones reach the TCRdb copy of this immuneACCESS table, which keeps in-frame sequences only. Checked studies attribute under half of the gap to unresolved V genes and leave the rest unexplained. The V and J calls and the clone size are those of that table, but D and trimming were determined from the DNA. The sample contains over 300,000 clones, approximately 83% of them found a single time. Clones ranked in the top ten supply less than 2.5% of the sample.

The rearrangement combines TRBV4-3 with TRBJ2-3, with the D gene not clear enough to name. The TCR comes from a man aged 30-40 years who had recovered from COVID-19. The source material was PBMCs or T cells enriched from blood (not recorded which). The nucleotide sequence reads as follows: TGCGCCAGCAGCCAAGACAAAATACGGAGCACAGATACGCAGTATTTT. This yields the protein CASSQDKIRSTDTQYF.